The 8 T cell receptor beta chains presented below share a single source sample, sequenced in a study of blood T cell repertoires in COVID-19. This table comes from immunoSEQ multiplex PCR, and its TCRdb copy is limited to in-frame clones, with some not included. The sample has 140,000 to 150,000 clones; roughly 87% are singletons. Sample: PBMCs or T cells enriched from blood (not recorded which). These TCRs come from a woman in her thirties or forties who had been exposed to COVID-19.

The chain joins TRBV6-2 or TRBV6-3 to TRBJ1-3, with D possibly TRBD1 on 6 matching bases. The length of the CDR3 is 15 residues. Germline assignment: CDR1 MNHEY and CDR2 SVGEGT. Deletions cut 0 bases from V and 4 bases from J, with 10 bases between. The CDR3 here is CASSYSRDTGNTIYF. The DNA of the CDR3 is TGTGCCAGCAGTTACTCGAGGGACACGGGAAACACCATATATTTT.

This clone was seen only a few times. This chain connects TRBV5-1 to TRBJ2-1, with 9 bases fitting TRBD1. V lost 3 bases and J lost 4; bases outside the gene matches: 14. The CDR3 sequence is 18 residues long. Germline CDR1 reads SGHRS; CDR2 reads YFSETQ. The CDR3 sequence: CASSSVVEDRGRYNEQFF. The CDR3 DNA follows: TGCGCCAGCAGCTCAGTCGTAGAGGACAGGGGTCGTTACAATGAGCAGTTCTTC.

The CDR3, as DNA: TGCGCCAGCAGCTTGGCAACTGCACTAGATGAGCAGTTCTTC. This gives the protein CASSLATALDEQFF. The chain employs TRBV5-1 and TRBJ2-1; D perhaps matches TRBD2 (5 bases). Deletions cut 0 bases from V and 8 bases from J, with 12 bases between. The CDR3 length is 14 residues. Germline V lookup: CDR1 SGHRS, CDR2 YFSETQ.

This chain connects TRBV6-5 to TRBJ1-1; no definite D call. Germline CDR1 is MNHEY and CDR2 is SVGAGI. The CDR3 totals 14 residues. The V end lost 5 bases, the J end lost 1 base, and 11 bases lay between the germline ends. In DNA form, the CDR3 reads TGTGCCAGCAGTCGGGGAGGAGAGAACACTGAAGCTTTCTTT. Translation gives CASSRGGENTEAFF.

This clone occurred once. This chain links TRBV6-6 with TRBJ1-2; 7 nucleotides agree with TRBD1. V was clipped by 5 bases and J by 4 bases; unmatched bases: 10. This CDR3 is 15 amino acids long. The germline V gene encodes CDR1 MNHNY and CDR2 SVGAGI (reference sequence). This CDR3 is CASSRPGTELYGYTF. In DNA form, the CDR3 reads TGTGCCAGCAGTCGTCCCGGGACAGAGCTCTATGGCTACACCTTC.

The V call is TRBV10-3, the J call TRBJ1-1, with 7 bases lining up with TRBD1. Germline-derived CDR1 and CDR2 are ENHRY and SYGVKD. The CDR3 contains 14 residues. Trimming cost V 4 bases and J 1 base; bases outside gene matches: 3. As DNA, the CDR3 is TGTGCCATCAGTGGTAGGACAGGGAACACTGAAGCTTTCTTT. Translating gives CAISGRTGNTEAFF.

The chain is built from TRBV25-1 and TRBJ1-2; D is unresolved. The ends were cut back, 8 bases at V and 6 bases at J, with 7 bases in the middle. The V gene's germline CDR1 is MGHDK and CDR2 SYGVNS. This CDR3 is built from 10 residues. The CDR3 region has the DNA TGTGCCAGCCACGGGGATGGCTACACCTTC. Translated, it gives CASHGDGYTF.

J is TRBJ2-7 and V is TRBV3-1 (or the pseudogene TRBV3-2), with 12 bases identical to TRBD2. The CDR3 has 15 residues. Looked up from germline, CDR1 is LGHDT and CDR2 is YNNKEL (reference sequence). V was pared by 6 bases and J by 4 bases, with 7 bases of the junction left unmatched. The CDR3 spells CASRGGLAGLYEQYF. The CDR3 nucleotides are TGTGCCAGCAGGGGAGGACTAGCGGGACTATACGAGCAGTACTTC.